This entry describes one TCR beta chain. The sample originates from a study of T cell repertoires in cytomegalovirus infection. Trimming took 7 bases from V and 6 from J; bases not matched to a gene: 7. Germline V gene sequence: CDR1 LGHNT, CDR2 FRNRAP. CDR3 length equals 14 residues. One entry per CDR3 protein, called by TCRdb with MiXCR from the reads. The repertoire includes fewer than 400,000 distinct CDR3 sequences, over 15% of them detected once, and less than 9.5% sits in the top ten. Source material: PBMCs. The sequence was obtained from a human donor in good health (CMV status not recorded). Some clones in this sample may be carry-over from other donors' samples. The chain is built from TRBV12-5 and TRBJ2-1; 9 bases line up with TRBD2. This CDR3 is CASALNSGSNEQFF. CDR3 coding DNA: TGTGCTAGTGCCCTAAATAGCGGGAGCAATGAGCAGTTCTTC.